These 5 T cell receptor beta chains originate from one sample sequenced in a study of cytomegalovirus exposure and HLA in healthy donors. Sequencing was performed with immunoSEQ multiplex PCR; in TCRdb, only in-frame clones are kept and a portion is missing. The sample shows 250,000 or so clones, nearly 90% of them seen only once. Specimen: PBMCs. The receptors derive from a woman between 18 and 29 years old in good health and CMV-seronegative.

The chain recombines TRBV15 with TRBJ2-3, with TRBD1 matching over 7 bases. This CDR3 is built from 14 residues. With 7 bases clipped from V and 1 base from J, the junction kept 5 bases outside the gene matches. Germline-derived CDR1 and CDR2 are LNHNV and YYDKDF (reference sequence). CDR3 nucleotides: TGTGCCACCAACTACGGACAGGGCACAGATACGCAGTATTTT. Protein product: CATNYGQGTDTQYF.

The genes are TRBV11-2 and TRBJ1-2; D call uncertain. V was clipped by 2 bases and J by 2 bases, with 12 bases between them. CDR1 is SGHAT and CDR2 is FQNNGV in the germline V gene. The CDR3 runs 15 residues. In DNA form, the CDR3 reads TGTGCCAGCAGCTTAATACCGGGAACAAACTATGGCTACACCTTC. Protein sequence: CASSLIPGTNYGYTF.

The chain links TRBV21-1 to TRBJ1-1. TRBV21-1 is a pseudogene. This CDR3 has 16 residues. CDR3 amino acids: CASSKILGSFNTEAFF. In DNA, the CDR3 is TGTGCCAGCAGCAAAATCCTAGGCTCCTTTAACACTGAAGCTTTCTTT.

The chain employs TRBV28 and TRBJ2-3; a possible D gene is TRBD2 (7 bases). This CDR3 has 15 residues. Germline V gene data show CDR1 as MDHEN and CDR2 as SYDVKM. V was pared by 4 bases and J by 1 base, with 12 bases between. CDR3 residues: CASSWGAGGTDTQYF. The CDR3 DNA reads TGTGCCAGCAGTTGGGGGGCGGGGGGCACAGATACGCAGTATTTT. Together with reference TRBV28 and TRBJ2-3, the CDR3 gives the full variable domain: DVKVTQSSRYLVKRTGEKVFLECVQDMDHENMFWYRQDPGLGLRLIYFSYDVKMKEKGDIPEGYSVSREKKERFSLILESASTNQTSMYLCASSWGAGGTDTQYFGPGTRLTVL.

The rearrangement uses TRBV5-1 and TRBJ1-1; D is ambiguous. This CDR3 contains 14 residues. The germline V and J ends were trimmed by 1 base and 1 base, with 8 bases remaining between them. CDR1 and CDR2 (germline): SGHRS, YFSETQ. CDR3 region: CASSLSRSNTEAFF. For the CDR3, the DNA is TGCGCCAGCAGCTTGAGTCGGTCGAACACTGAAGCTTTCTTT.